This is a list of T cell receptor beta chains from one sample in a study of regulatory T cells in long-lasting Graves disease. TCRdb redid the calling of the multiplex PCR reads with MiXCR, one entry per CDR3 protein. The sample shows almost 350,000 distinct CDR3 sequences, around 19% of them seen only once. The sample here was peripheral blood mononuclear cells (PBMCs), taken when the disease was refractory, from a patient treated with antithyroid drugs. The receptors originated from a female donor with Graves disease. Each CDR3 is given with its conserved first and last residue. D genes are given only for firm matches. Rows may omit the clone size; those that give it use once, few, many or a size class.

len	v_gene	d_gene	j_gene	abundance	CDR3aa	CDR3nt
14	TRBV2	TRBD2	TRBJ2-2	NA	CASSRLAGAGELFF	TGTGCCAGCAGCCGACTAGCGGGGGCCGGGGAGCTGTTTTTT
14	TRBV6-5	NA	TRBJ1-4	many	CASSYTGADEKLFF	TGTGCCAGCAGTTATACGGGGGCAGATGAAAAACTGTTTTTT
16	TRBV7-9	TRBD1	TRBJ2-3	NA	CASSPRTGITPDTQYF	TGTGCCAGCAGCCCCCGGACAGGGATTACGCCAGATACGCAGTATTTT
18	TRBV6-2/TRBV6-3	TRBD1	TRBJ2-6	few	CASSYATGRVSGANVLTF	TGTGCCAGCAGTTACGCGACAGGGAGAGTCTCTGGGGCCAACGTCCTGACTTTC
14	TRBV27	NA	TRBJ2-7	NA	CASSDTEKLYEQYF	TGTGCCAGCAGTGATACCGAGAAGCTCTACGAGCAGTACTTC
14	TRBV7-2	NA	TRBJ1-2	many	CASSLALRTSGYTF	TGTGCCAGCAGCTTAGCGCTAAGGACATCTGGCTACACCTTC
12	TRBV3-1	NA	TRBJ2-7	many	CASSPRRGEQYF	TGTGCCAGCAGCCCCCGCAGGGGCGAGCAGTACTTC
16	TRBV11-3	NA	TRBJ2-2	many	CASSSGDLGNTGELFF	TGTGCCAGCAGCTCAGGGGATTTGGGGAACACCGGGGAGCTGTTTTTT
14	TRBV19	NA	TRBJ1-5	once	CASSYTRGPQPQHF	TGTGCCAGTAGTTACACACGGGGGCCCCAGCCCCAGCATTTT
16	TRBV20-1	TRBD2	TRBJ2-7	NA	CSASSALAGVSYEQYF	TGCAGTGCTAGTTCCGCACTGGCGGGAGTGTCCTACGAGCAGTACTTC
12	TRBV11-2	NA	TRBJ2-1	few	CASSTIQVEQFF	TGTGCCAGCAGCACCATCCAGGTTGAGCAGTTCTTC
19	TRBV3-1	TRBD2	TRBJ2-2	few	CASSQIVPPGLGVTGELFF	TGTGCCAGCAGCCAAATAGTACCACCGGGACTAGGGGTCACCGGGGAGCTGTTTTTT
19	TRBV19	TRBD1	TRBJ1-6	NA	CASSRAGQGWSSYNSPLHF	TGTGCCAGTAGTAGAGCCGGACAGGGGTGGAGCTCCTATAATTCACCCCTCCACTTT
14	TRBV2	NA	TRBJ2-2	many	CASRETGRTGELFF	TGTGCCAGCAGGGAGACAGGTCGTACCGGGGAGCTGTTTTTT
13	TRBV29-1	NA	TRBJ1-2	many	CSVEDPALYGYTF	TGCAGCGTTGAAGATCCAGCGCTGTATGGCTACACCTTC
15	TRBV28	NA	TRBJ2-7	many	CASYARGTEGYEQYF	TGTGCCAGTTACGCCCGTGGGACGGAAGGTTACGAGCAGTACTTC
15	TRBV7-8	TRBD1	TRBJ2-2	NA	CASSSMGQFSGELFF	TGTGCCAGCAGCTCAATGGGACAGTTTTCCGGGGAGCTGTTTTTT
14	TRBV18	NA	TRBJ2-7	many	CASSPYKEGGEQYF	TGTGCCAGCTCACCATATAAGGAGGGGGGCGAGCAGTACTTC
14	TRBV15	NA	TRBJ1-5	many	CATSRARVDQPQHF	TGTGCCACCAGCAGAGCGAGGGTGGATCAGCCCCAGCATTTT
13	TRBV29-1	NA	TRBJ2-5	NA	CSVEGRAVETQYF	TGCAGCGTTGAAGGCAGGGCGGTAGAGACCCAGTACTTC
15	TRBV5-1	NA	TRBJ2-2	few	CASSLEVANTGELFF	TGCGCCAGCAGCTTGGAGGTAGCGAACACCGGGGAGCTGTTTTTT
18	TRBV28	NA	TRBJ2-4	many	CASSLSRSRNTAKNIQYF	TGTGCCAGCAGTTTATCCCGGAGTAGGAACACGGCGAAAAACATTCAGTACTTC
14	TRBV7-9	TRBD1	TRBJ1-2	many	CASSLRDSNYGYTF	TGTGCCAGCAGCTTAAGGGACAGCAACTATGGCTACACCTTC
16	TRBV10-3	TRBD1	TRBJ1-3	few	CAISASLTGGENTIYF	TGTGCCATCAGTGCGAGCCTGACAGGGGGCGAAAACACCATATATTTT
15	TRBV7-8	TRBD2	TRBJ2-2	few	CASCASREDTGELFF	TGTGCCAGCTGCGCGTCGCGGGAGGACACCGGGGAGCTGTTTTTT
18	TRBV20-1	TRBD1	TRBJ1-6	few	CSARDMSGQGTYNSPLHF	TGCAGTGCTAGAGACATGTCCGGACAGGGTACCTATAATTCACCCCTCCACTTT
16	TRBV7-9	TRBD1	TRBJ2-5	NA	CASSRRLGQDVETQYF	TGTGCCAGCAGCCGCCGTCTGGGACAGGATGTAGAGACCCAGTACTTC
15	TRBV7-2	NA	TRBJ2-5	many	CASSLGQPGAETQYF	TGTGCCAGCAGCTTAGGTCAACCAGGTGCCGAGACCCAGTACTTC
15	TRBV7-2	NA	TRBJ1-2	many	CASSLAIWERDGYTF	TGTGCCAGCAGCTTAGCGATATGGGAAAGGGATGGCTACACCTTC
14	TRBV10-3	NA	TRBJ1-2	many	CAISESGQVYGYTF	TGTGCCATCAGTGAGTCGGGACAAGTCTATGGCTACACCTTC
16	TRBV20-1	TRBD1	TRBJ1-4	many	CSARDPGQGHPEKLFF	TGCAGTGCTAGAGATCCGGGACAGGGCCACCCTGAAAAACTGTTTTTT
14	TRBV2	NA	TRBJ2-6	many	CASLYLSGANVLTF	TGTGCCAGCCTCTACCTCTCTGGGGCCAACGTCCTGACTTTC
15	TRBV12-3/TRBV12-4	TRBD1	TRBJ2-5	few	CASSPAQGVAETQYF	TGTGCCAGCAGTCCCGCTCAGGGGGTGGCAGAGACCCAGTACTTC
17	TRBV13	NA	TRBJ1-2	NA	CASSLGGGDTPGYGYTF	TGTGCCAGCAGCTTAGGGGGCGGGGATACCCCTGGCTATGGCTACACCTTC
18	TRBV7-2	TRBD2	TRBJ2-5	many	CASSAEGRRGVGYETQYF	TGTGCCAGCAGCGCCGAGGGGCGTCGGGGGGTTGGGTATGAGACCCAGTACTTC
18	TRBV28	TRBD2	TRBJ2-3	NA	CASSPSGLAGGYTDTQYF	TGTGCCAGCAGTCCCTCGGGACTAGCGGGAGGGTACACAGATACGCAGTATTTT
14	TRBV30	TRBD1	TRBJ1-6	many	CASSGTGVHSPLHF	TGTGCCTCTTCCGGGACAGGGGTGCATTCACCCCTCCACTTT
16	TRBV12-5	TRBD1	TRBJ2-2	few	CASGTSGTGVTGELFF	TGTGCTAGTGGTACGTCCGGGACAGGGGTCACCGGGGAGCTGTTTTTT
11	TRBV12-3/TRBV12-4	NA	TRBJ1-3	NA	CASSLGHTIYF	TGTGCCAGCAGTCTCGGCCACACCATATATTTT
13	TRBV29-1	NA	TRBJ1-1	few	CSVEEYTNTEAFF	TGCAGCGTTGAAGAGTACACGAACACTGAAGCTTTCTTT
15	TRBV13	TRBD1	TRBJ1-5	many	CASSWGTGGNQPQHF	TGTGCCAGCAGTTGGGGGACAGGGGGAAATCAGCCCCAGCATTTT
16	TRBV5-1	TRBD1	TRBJ2-7	NA	CASSLAGTGFAYEQYF	TGCGCCAGCAGCTTGGCTGGGACAGGTTTCGCCTACGAGCAGTACTTC
17	TRBV3-1	NA	TRBJ2-2	NA	CASSQVATRGGTGELFF	TGTGCCAGCAGCCAAGTGGCGACACGGGGCGGGACCGGGGAGCTGTTTTTT
15	TRBV20-1	NA	TRBJ2-7	NA	CSARDRPDRSYEQYF	TGCAGTGCTAGAGATCGACCGGACAGATCCTACGAGCAGTACTTC
16	TRBV6-5	NA	TRBJ1-3	NA	CASSYSRATSGNTIYF	TGTGCCAGCAGTTACTCAAGGGCGACCTCTGGAAACACCATATATTTT